This TCR beta chain was sequenced during a study of blood T cells in healthy people across ages. Overall study findings and caveats: There was no known CMV status for donors, so expanded clonotype changes were possibly confounded. Age brought a roughly linear fall in TCR beta diversity measured per million T cells.

This clonotype was counted once. The target antigen is unknown. For the second PCR, which ran for about 6 to 11 cycles, a sample-barcoded 5' primer and a J-beta primer mix were used. All samples gave at least 2.5 million CDR3-containing paired-end reads. TCRdb re-analysed the 5' RACE reads in MiXCR, keeping a single row per CDR3 protein. The table has over 1.5 million distinct CDR3 sequences, 49% seen once. CDR1 is MNHNS, CDR2 SASEGT, per germline. Trimming removed 4 bases at V and 1 base at J, with 11 bases between. The CDR3 runs to 14 residues. Isolating PBMCs gave at least 6.5 million of these cells per sample.

This TCR was sampled from a woman in her thirties or forties in good health. This chain links TRBV6-1 with TRBJ2-7, with D maybe TRBD1 (5 bases). The sample was blood. The CDR3 DNA reads TGTGCCAGCAGTGCTCAGGGTCTTTCCTACGAGCAGTACTTC. This gives the protein CASSAQGLSYEQYF.